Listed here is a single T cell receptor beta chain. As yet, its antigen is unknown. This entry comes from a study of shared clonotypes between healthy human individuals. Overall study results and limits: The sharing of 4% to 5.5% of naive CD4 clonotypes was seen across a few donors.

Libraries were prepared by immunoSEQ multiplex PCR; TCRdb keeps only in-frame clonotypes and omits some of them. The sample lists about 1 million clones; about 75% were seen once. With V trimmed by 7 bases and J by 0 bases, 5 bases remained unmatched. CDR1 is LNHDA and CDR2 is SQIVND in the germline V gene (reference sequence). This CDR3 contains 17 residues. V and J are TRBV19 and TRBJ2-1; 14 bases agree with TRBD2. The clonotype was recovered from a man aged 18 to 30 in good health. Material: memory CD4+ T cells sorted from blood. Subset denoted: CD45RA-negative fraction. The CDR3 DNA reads TGTGCCAGTAAAAGGACTAGCGGGGGGTCCTCCTACAATGAGCAGTTCTTC. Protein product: CASKRTSGGSSYNEQFF. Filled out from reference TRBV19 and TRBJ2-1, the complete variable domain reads DGGITQSPKYLFRKEGQNVTLSCEQNLNHDAMYWYRQDPGQGLRLIYYSQIVNDFQKGDIAEGYSVSREKKESFPLTVTSAQKNPTAFYLCASKRTSGGSSYNEQFFGPGTRLTVL.